Shown below are 27 T cell receptor beta chains from a single sample sequenced in a study of cytomegalovirus exposure and HLA in healthy donors (dated 2017 in TCRdb). The receptor library was made with the immunoSEQ multiplex PCR assay. For the multiplex PCR, a mixture combining 60 forward primers for TCR Vbeta segments and 13 reverse primers for TCR Jbeta segments was used. TCRdb re-hosts the immuneACCESS table, in-frame sequences only. Its copies lack some clones; in the studies checked, an unresolved V gene accounts for under half of them, and the cause for the rest is not known. This sample is represented by around 90,000 clones; 70% to 85% of them were singletons. In total, the top ten clones hold about 4% of the sample. What was sequenced was PBMCs. The receptors shown here come from a man between 45 and 60 years old in good health and CMV-seronegative.

The V call is TRBV4-2, the J call TRBJ1-2; TRBD1 might be the D (6 bases). V was shortened by 0 bases and J by 4 bases, with 6 bases between the two germline ends. The V gene's germline CDR1 is LGHNA and CDR2 YNFKEQ. This CDR3 has 13 amino acids. The CDR3 region has the DNA TGTGCCAGCAGCCAAGAGACAGGCTATGGCTACACCTTC. Amino acids: CASSQETGYGYTF.

This clone appeared a single time. This sequence joins TRBV10-3 and TRBJ2-7; 8 bases map to TRBD2. CDR1 is ENHRY and CDR2 is SYGVKD in the germline V gene. This CDR3 contains 15 residues. J lost 3 bases, V lost 4 bases, and 8 bases had no gene match. CDR3 nucleotide sequence: TGTGCCATCAGTGGCGGAGGAAGCGGGAGCTACGAGCAGTACTTC. This codes for CAISGGGSGSYEQYF.

The CDR3 protein is CATRDSQLGYTF. CDR3 DNA sequence: TGTGCCACCAGGGACAGTCAATTAGGCTACACCTTC. This chain joins TRBV6-1 and TRBJ1-2; TRBD1 matches 7 bases. This CDR3 contains 12 residues. The V and J ends lost 10 bases and 8 bases, in that order; junction bases with no gene match: 10. The germline V gene has CDR1 MNHNS and CDR2 SASEGT.

This clone was recorded a few times. V usage is TRBV5-1 and J usage is TRBJ2-3; 13 bases fit TRBD2. The CDR3 has 14 amino acids. The J segment lost 11 bases and the V segment lost 4 bases, leaving 7 bases of the junction unmatched. Germline loops: CDR1 SGHRS, CDR2 YFSETQ. This chain's CDR3 is CASSRTSGRELQYF. The CDR3, as DNA: TGCGCCAGCAGCCGCACTAGCGGGAGGGAATTGCAGTATTTT.

The genes are TRBV5-1 and TRBJ2-1; 9 bases are shared with TRBD2. The CDR3 length is 18 residues. CDR1 SGHRS and CDR2 YFSETQ come from the germline V gene. The trim removed 4 bases at V and 6 bases at J, leaving 17 bases unmatched. CDR3 region: CASSPGQLAGTGGNEQFF. The CDR3 nucleotides read TGCGCCAGCAGCCCGGGTCAACTAGCGGGTACGGGGGGCAATGAGCAGTTCTTC. The full variable domain, rest sourced from reference TRBV5-1 and TRBJ2-1, is KAGVTQTPRYLIKTRGQQVTLSCSPISGHRSVSWYQQTPGQGLQFLFEYFSETQRNKGNFPGRFSGRQFSNSRSEMNVSTLELGDSALYLCASSPGQLAGTGGNEQFFGPGTRLTVL.

The chain has TRBV28 and TRBJ2-2; 8 bases line up with TRBD1. Trimming at V came to 5 bases and at J to 3 bases, leaving 11 bases not matched to a gene. The CDR3 runs 17 residues. Germline V lookup: CDR1 MDHEN, CDR2 SYDVKM. The CDR3 protein is CASSAYDRGAYTGELFF. The CDR3 region has the DNA TGTGCCAGCAGTGCCTATGACAGGGGCGCGTACACCGGGGAGCTGTTTTTT.

The J gene is TRBJ1-5, the V gene TRBV11-2; maybe TRBD1 (6 bases). From germline, CDR1 is SGHAT and CDR2 FQNNGV. This CDR3 contains 13 residues. V lost 5 bases and J 5 bases, leaving 10 bases between the germline ends. CDR3 in amino acids: CASSRGSDQPQHF. The CDR3 DNA is TGTGCCAGCAGCAGGGGGAGTGATCAGCCCCAGCATTTT.

The gene calls are TRBV5-1 and TRBJ2-1; D uncertain. The germline V gene encodes CDR1 SGHRS and CDR2 YFSETQ. V dropped 1 base and J dropped 9 bases, with 23 bases sitting between them. CDR3 length: 17 residues. The CDR3 DNA sequence: TGCGCCAGCAGCTTGTTCGCGGTTGGCCGAATGGAGTCTGAGCAGTTCTTC. It translates to CASSLFAVGRMESEQFF.

The rearrangement joins TRBV11-2 to TRBJ2-7; 14 bases map to TRBD2. V shed 5 bases, J shed 9 bases, and the junction held 12 bases outside the gene matches. This CDR3 spans 16 amino acids. Germline V gene data show CDR1 as SGHAT and CDR2 as FQNNGV. The CDR3 DNA is TGTGCCAGCAGCCGGAACCGACTAGCGGGAGGGGAGGGGCAGTACTTC. Its translation is CASSRNRLAGGEGQYF.

The chain recombines TRBV4-2 with TRBJ1-3, with D possibly TRBD1 on 6 matching bases. Trimming removed 0 bases at V and 2 bases at J, with 14 bases between. CDR3 length equals 17 residues. The germline V gene encodes CDR1 LGHNA and CDR2 YNFKEQ. CDR3 in amino acids: CASSQENRVRAGNTIYF. The CDR3 DNA reads as TGTGCCAGCAGCCAAGAAAACAGGGTGAGGGCTGGAAACACCATATATTTT.

The CDR3 DNA reads as TGTGCCAGTAGTACCGGGACATTCTACAATGAGCAGTTCTTC. Residues: CASSTGTFYNEQFF. The rearrangement joins TRBV19 to TRBJ2-1; possibly TRBD1 for D (6 bases). CDR3 length: 14 amino acids. The ends were cut back, 4 bases at V and 3 bases at J, with 10 bases in the middle. Germline CDR1 is LNHDA and CDR2 is SQIVND (reference sequence).

This chain connects TRBV28 to TRBJ2-3, with a possible D match to TRBD1 (6 bases). The germline V gene encodes CDR1 MDHEN and CDR2 SYDVKM. V was shortened by 5 bases and J by 4 bases, with 16 bases between the two germline ends. The CDR3 runs to 15 residues. The CDR3 protein is CASSQGTFGADTQYF. The CDR3 bases are TGTGCCAGCAGTCAGGGGACATTTGGAGCAGATACGCAGTATTTT.

This clone was observed a few times. This chain links TRBV5-1 with TRBJ2-1; the D is unclear. The CDR3 has 12 amino acids. Trimming removed 0 bases from V and 7 bases from J, with 5 bases in between. Per the germline V gene, CDR1 is SGHRS and CDR2 is YFSETQ. The CDR3 DNA sequence: TGCGCCAGCAGCTTGGTAGCAAATGAGCAGTTCTTC. It yields the protein CASSLVANEQFF.

V is TRBV13 and J is TRBJ2-1; 7 nucleotides align to TRBD1. Germline CDR1 is PRHDT and CDR2 is FYEKMQ (reference sequence). V gave up 5 bases and J gave up 4 bases; unmatched junction bases: 8. CDR3 length equals 15 residues. CDR3 nucleotide sequence: TGTGCCAGCAGCCGGACAGGCCTACCATACAATGAGCAGTTCTTC. Residues: CASSRTGLPYNEQFF.

This rearrangement joins TRBV5-6 to TRBJ2-5; 8 nucleotides match TRBD2. With the DNA end fitting TRBJ2-7 better, the J assignment may be wrong. There are 13 residues in the CDR3. CDR1 SGHDT and CDR2 YYEEEE come from the germline V gene. The DNA of the CDR3 is TGTGCCAGCAGCTTAGCGGGAGTGTACGAGCAGTACTTC. It yields the protein CASSLAGVYEQYF.

This sequence joins TRBV5-4 and TRBJ1-2; D may be TRBD1 (6 bases). The germline V gene encodes CDR1 SGHNT and CDR2 YYREEE (reference sequence). Trimming cost V 4 bases and J 8 bases, with 15 bases left between them. The CDR3 covers 13 residues. For the CDR3, the DNA is TGTGCCAGCAGCAATGCAGGGGTAGACGGCTACACCTTC. Its translation is CASSNAGVDGYTF. The complete variable domain, with remaining parts taken from reference TRBV5-4 and TRBJ1-2, reads ETGVTQSPTHLIKTRGQQVTLRCSSQSGHNTVSWYQQALGQGPQFIFQYYREEENGRGNFPPRFSGLQFPNYSSELNVNALELDDSALYLCASSNAGVDGYTFGSGTRLTVV.

The V gene is TRBV9, the J gene TRBJ1-3, with a possible D match to TRBD1 (6 bases). This CDR3 has 14 residues. Germline V CDR1 and CDR2: SGDLS, YYNGEE. Trimming took 7 bases from V and 0 from J, leaving 11 bases between them. The CDR3 spells CASGYRDSGNTIYF. The CDR3 DNA reads as TGTGCCAGCGGATACAGGGACTCTGGAAACACCATATATTTT.

The rearrangement uses TRBV7-6 and TRBJ2-7, with D tentatively TRBD2 (5 bases). V was clipped by 2 bases and J by 2 bases, with 10 bases between them. In germline, CDR1 is SGHVS, CDR2 FNYEAQ. The length of the CDR3 is 14 residues. The CDR3 spells CASSLSEGTYEQYF. The CDR3 DNA sequence: TGTGCCAGCAGCTTAAGCGAGGGAACCTACGAGCAGTACTTC. Full variable domain (missing parts from reference TRBV7-6 and TRBJ2-7): GAGVSQSPRYKVTKRGQDVALRCDPISGHVSLYWYRQALGQGPEFLTYFNYEAQQDKSGLPNDRFSAERPEGSISTLTIQRTEQRDSAMYRCASSLSEGTYEQYFGPGTRLTVT.

This clone was found a few times. The chain couples TRBV27 to TRBJ2-5; the match to TRBD2 covers 13 bases. The CDR3 extends over 15 amino acids. The germline CDR1 and CDR2 sequences are MNHEY and SMNVEV (reference sequence). V trimming: 6 bases; J trimming: 5 bases; junction bases outside the gene matches: 6. The CDR3 sequence: CASSRTSGSQETQYF. CDR3 sequence (DNA): TGTGCCAGCAGCAGGACTAGCGGGAGTCAGGAGACCCAGTACTTC.

The genes are TRBV5-1 and TRBJ1-1; D uncertain. Looked up from germline, CDR1 is SGHRS and CDR2 is YFSETQ. CDR3 length: 11 amino acids. V gave up 0 bases and J gave up 8 bases, with 5 bases separating them. CDR3 sequence (DNA): TGCGCCAGCAGCTTGGAGCGCGAAGCTTTCTTT. Amino acids: CASSLEREAFF.

This clone was observed a handful of times. CDR3 DNA: TGTGCCAGCAGTTATGGCCGACATCACACTGAAGCTTTCTTT. This translates into CASSYGRHHTEAFF. The rearrangement links TRBV6-5 to TRBJ1-1; D unresolved. The CDR3 runs 14 residues. Trimming cost V 3 bases and J 3 bases, with 11 bases left between them. Germline V gives CDR1 MNHEY, CDR2 SVGAGI.

This chain connects TRBV10-3 to TRBJ2-1; 12 nucleotides agree with TRBD2. Germline assignment: CDR1 ENHRY and CDR2 SYGVKD. CDR3 length equals 19 residues. After removal of 6 bases from V and 3 bases from J, the junction contained 15 bases not matched to a gene. In DNA form, the CDR3 reads TGTGCCATCAGCCCAAATGACAGACTAGCGGGAGTTAGCTACAATGAGCAGTTCTTC. Its translation: CAISPNDRLAGVSYNEQFF.

The chain combines TRBV18 with TRBJ2-1; possibly TRBD2 for D (6 bases). There are 14 residues in the CDR3. The germline V gene has CDR1 KGHSH and CDR2 LQKENI. Trimming pared 3 bases from V and 7 bases from J, leaving 13 bases between. The CDR3 sequence is CASSPGWGENEQFF. CDR3 DNA: TGTGCCAGCTCACCGGGCTGGGGGGAAAATGAGCAGTTCTTC.

The chain combines TRBV2 with TRBJ2-3; TRBD2 aligns across 7 bases. V shed 5 bases, J shed 2 bases, and the junction held 7 bases outside the gene matches. The CDR3 consists of 15 residues. CDR1 is SNHLY, CDR2 FYNNEI, per germline. The CDR3 here is CASSPRAGVTDTQYF. Written as DNA, the CDR3 is TGTGCCAGCAGTCCCAGGGCGGGAGTCACAGATACGCAGTATTTT. Supplemented by reference TRBV2 and TRBJ2-3, the full variable domain reads EPEVTQTPSHQVTQMGQEVILRCVPISNHLYFYWYRQILGQKVEFLVSFYNNEISEKSEIFDDQFSVERPDGSNFTLKIRSTKLEDSAMYFCASSPRAGVTDTQYFGPGTRLTVL.

This clone has just one count. The J gene is TRBJ2-5, the V gene TRBV4-2; TRBD2 aligns across 13 bases. Matching the DNA end better, TRBJ2-7 makes the J call doubtful. This CDR3 comprises 16 residues. Germline CDR1 and CDR2: LGHNA and YNFKEQ. CDR3 nucleotide sequence: TGTGCCAGCAGCCAAGGTGGACTAGCGGGAGACTACGAGCAGTACTTC. As protein: CASSQGGLAGDYEQYF.

This chain uses TRBV5-1 with TRBJ1-1; D perhaps matches TRBD1 (5 bases). The V gene lost 2 bases and the J gene lost 1 base, with 9 bases spanning the gap. This CDR3 region has 14 residues. Germline V gene data show CDR1 as SGHRS and CDR2 as YFSETQ. The CDR3 DNA sequence: TGCGCCAGCAGCTTAGTTACAGGGAACACTGAAGCTTTCTTT. Its translation: CASSLVTGNTEAFF.

V usage is TRBV19 and J usage is TRBJ2-1; 8 bases match TRBD2. J gave up 9 bases and V 2 bases, and 12 bases lay outside the gene matches. The germline V gene encodes CDR1 LNHDA and CDR2 SQIVND (reference sequence). The CDR3 is made up of 16 amino acids. In nucleotides, the CDR3 is TGTGCCAGTAGTATATCATCCGGGAGGGCCCTCGGTGAGCAGTTCTTC. It encodes CASSISSGRALGEQFF.